What follows is one T cell receptor beta chain and its context. With 5 bases clipped from V and 11 bases from J, the junction kept 6 bases outside the gene matches. Germline lookup yields CDR1 MDHEN and CDR2 SYDVKM. The CDR3 runs 13 residues. This entry belongs to a study of blood T cell repertoires in COVID-19. Study at large: Whether acute or convalescent, the COVID-19 samples came from the United States, Italy and Spain. The cDNA or gDNA used as material had been derived from T cells, B-cell-depleted T cells, or PBMCs.

The assay was immunoSEQ multiplex PCR, and TCRdb's table has in-frame clones only and misses some. The data show 25,000 or so clones, 90% to 95% seen once. This TCR was sampled from a woman aged 45-59 years with active COVID-19. The source material was peripheral blood. The J gene is TRBJ1-2, the V gene TRBV28, with 12 bases identical to TRBD1. The chain's CDR3 is CASSSRDRGRYTF. The CDR3 DNA is TGTGCCAGCAGTAGCCGGGACAGGGGGCGGTACACCTTC.